The rows below give T cell receptor beta chains drawn from one sample of a study of cytomegalovirus exposure and HLA in healthy donors. Only in-frame clones appear in the TCRdb table, and some are missing; sequencing was by immunoSEQ multiplex PCR. The sample has roughly 60,000 clones; about 72% are singletons. Sequencing input: PBMCs. The receptors stem from a woman aged 40 to 50 in good health and CMV-seropositive. Both conserved end residues are part of each CDR3. A D gene is named only where the DNA matches it firmly. Where a row states a size, it is once, few, many or the class of an expanded clone; other rows omit it.

>TRBV6-4|TRBJ2-1|few|-
TGTGCCAGCAGTCCCTCGACAGAGTTCAATGAGCAGTTCTTC
CASSPSTEFNEQFF
>TRBV9|TRBJ2-3|-|TRBD2
TGTGCCAGCAGCCTACTAGCGGGGGGGAACACAGATACGCAGTATTTT
CASSLLAGGNTDTQYF
>TRBV19|TRBJ2-6|-|-
TGTGCCAGTAGTCCGCGGGCTGGGGCCAACGTCCTGACTTTC
CASSPRAGANVLTF
>TRBV6-1|TRBJ2-5|-|TRBD2
TGTGCCAGCAGTGGCTCTCTAGAGCGGGGGGGGGAGACCCAGTACTTC
CASSGSLERGGETQYF
>TRBV13|TRBJ1-2|-|-
TGTGCCAGCAGCTTAGCAGGAAACTATGGCTACACCTTC
CASSLAGNYGYTF
>TRBV2|TRBJ1-2|-|-
TGTGCCAGCAGTCCCACAGGAGAAGCTAACTATGGCTACACCTTC
CASSPTGEANYGYTF
>TRBV30|TRBJ1-2|-|TRBD1
TGTGCCGGTCAGGGGGCATGGTATGGCTACACCTTC
CAGQGAWYGYTF
>TRBV5-4|TRBJ2-2|-|-
TGTGCCAGCAGCCTAGGTTTGGACGGGGAGCTGTTTTTT
CASSLGLDGELFF
>TRBV19|TRBJ2-3|-|-
TGTGCCAGTAGTTCAGGGGTCTCTAGCACAGATACGCAGTATTTT
CASSSGVSSTDTQYF
>TRBV9|TRBJ1-4|-|-
TGTGCCAGCAGCGCCGAGAGCGTTAATGAAAAACTGTTTTTT
CASSAESVNEKLFF
>TRBV2|TRBJ2-5|-|-
TGTGCCAGCAGGGGGACTCTGGGGCGAGAGACCCAGTACTTC
CASRGTLGRETQYF
>TRBV30|TRBJ1-2|-|TRBD1
TGTGCCTGGAAAAGACAGGGGGGGTATGGCTACACCTTC
CAWKRQGGYGYTF
>TRBV14|TRBJ2-3|-|-
TGTGCCAGCAGCCCCGAACCCTACCACGATACGCAGTATTTT
CASSPEPYHDTQYF
>TRBV7-6|TRBJ2-2|few|-
TGTGCCAGCAGCACCTCCGGGACTGCCACCGGGGAGCTGTTTTTT
CASSTSGTATGELFF
>TRBV11-2|TRBJ1-3|-|TRBD1
TGTGCCAGCAGCTTTCTACAGGGGGCGGGGAACACCATATATTTT
CASSFLQGAGNTIYF
>TRBV4-2|TRBJ2-3|-|-
TGTGCCAGCAGCCAAGACCCCTCCACAGATACGCAGTATTTT
CASSQDPSTDTQYF
>TRBV28|TRBJ2-7|once|-
TGTGCCAGCAGCCAATACGAGCAGTACTTC
CASSQYEQYF
>TRBV6-4|TRBJ1-5|-|TRBD1
TGTGCCAGCGACAGGGATTGTGGTAGCAATCAGCCCCAGCATTTT
CASDRDCGSNQPQHF
>TRBV7-2|TRBJ1-4|-|-
TGTGCCAGCAGCTTGACGGCCGGGGCTAATGAAAAACTGTTTTTT
CASSLTAGANEKLFF
>TRBV19|TRBJ2-3|-|TRBD2
TGTGCCAGTAGTGGCCGAGGGACTAACACAGATACGCAGTATTTT
CASSGRGTNTDTQYF
>TRBV12-5|TRBJ2-3|-|-
TGTGCTAGTGGGTCCCTCCAGGGTTGGACAGATACGCAGTATTTT
CASGSLQGWTDTQYF
>TRBV5-8|TRBJ2-1|-|-
TGTGCCAGCAGCTTGGGACGGAGAAAGGTCAATGAGCAGTTCTTC
CASSLGRRKVNEQFF
>TRBV4-2|TRBJ2-3|-|TRBD2
TGTGCCAGCAGCCAGTCAGTAGGGACTAGCGGGGGTGGAGATACGCAGTATTTT
CASSQSVGTSGGGDTQYF
>TRBV7-2|TRBJ2-7|-|-
TGTGCCAGCAGCTTAGGGAGGGGTACCCCCTACGAGCAGTACTTC
CASSLGRGTPYEQYF
>TRBV14|TRBJ2-4|-|-
TGTGCCAGCAGCCTAAGCGAATCCAGCAAAAACATTCAGTACTTC
CASSLSESSKNIQYF
>TRBV30|TRBJ1-1|-|TRBD1
TGTGCCTGGAGGGAACAGGGGGGGAACACTGAAGCTTTCTTT
CAWREQGGNTEAFF
>TRBV19|TRBJ1-2|-|-
TGTGCCAGCAGGGTTACAGGGACTAACTATGGCTACACCTTC
CASRVTGTNYGYTF
>TRBV19|TRBJ2-1|-|-
TGTGCCAGTAGATCCCAGTACAATGAGCAGTTCTTC
CASRSQYNEQFF
>TRBV5-1|TRBJ2-3|few|TRBD1
TGCGCCAGCAGCTTGACGACAGGGACCTATACGCAGTATTTT
CASSLTTGTYTQYF
>TRBV7-2|TRBJ2-1|-|-
TGTGCCAGCAGCTTAGCGGGCTATGAGCAGTTCTTC
CASSLAGYEQFF
>TRBV4-2|TRBJ2-2|-|TRBD2
TGTGCCAGCAGCCAATTGAGCGGGGAGGACACCGGGGAGCTGTTTTTT
CASSQLSGEDTGELFF
>TRBV5-1|TRBJ2-7|-|-
TGCGCCAGCAGCTTCCCCTCGCAGGACAGACGATACGAGCAGTACTTC
CASSFPSQDRRYEQYF
>TRBV10-2|TRBJ1-5|-|-
TGCGCCAGCAGTGAGTCGGGCCTCAATCAGCCCCAGCATTTT
CASSESGLNQPQHF